The T cell receptor beta chain described here comes from a study of blood T cell repertoires in COVID-19 (dated by TCRdb to 2018 to 2020). Describing the broader study: Collaborator samples came from the United States, Italy and Spain and covered acute and convalescent phases of COVID-19. The material from the prospective study consisted of cDNA or gDNA derived from T cells, B-cell-depleted T cells, or PBMCs. Subjects who had been exposed to COVID-19, were actively infected with it, or had recovered from it provided the deeply sampled blood TCRbeta repertoires that made up the dataset. The repertoires were released in a freely available public database meant as a resource for research on the immune response to SARS-CoV-2. Samples were obtained from the ongoing ImmuneRACE study (first 160 participants) and from 1,000 to 1,500 subjects provided by 6 global collaborators. The sample metadata nearly always contained a de-identified subject ID, COVID-19 status, age in years and sex. Where available, HLA class I and class II types were taken from metadata supplied by the sample provider and were not determined by assay-based typing. Overall study outcomes, separate from this receptor: Clinical and demographic metadata were provided uncurated, with the amount varying by source and participant.

As concerns this clone: Its antigen remains unidentified. Base qualities were left out, and no much larger clone turns up one base away.

The immunoSEQ Assay, a bias-controlled multiplex PCR, was used to amplify TCRbeta CDR3 regions from genomic DNA. Processing in the source paper ran as follows. Within the assay, amplification of reference gene primers was used to estimate how many nucleated cells each sample contained. To quantify the absolute abundance of each unique TCRbeta CDR3 rearrangement, sequence reads were collapsed and filtered. Productive Simpson clonality was computed per sample as the square root of Simpson's diversity index over productive rearrangements. TCRdb retrieved this table from immuneACCESS and kept in-frame rearrangements only. Not all clones are present; in checked studies, unresolved V genes account for under half, and no reason is known for the remainder. V and J calls and clone size are those listed in that table; D and trimming were worked out from the DNA. The sample records a few hundred thousand clones, around 80% of which are singletons. The top ten constitute 4% to 4.5% of the sample.

The CDR3 runs 13 residues from the cysteine to the phenylalanine. CDR3 DNA only is kept here, 39 bases in frame from base 1. The germline V gene yields SGHAT for CDR1 and FQNNGV for CDR2. V gives up 2 bases and J gives up 3 bases, and the segment between their germline ends measures 8 bases. Collaborating institutions collected whole blood in K2EDTA tubes following their own protocols. For TCRbeta analysis, collaborator samples were shipped as frozen whole blood, as isolated PBMCs, or as DNA extracted from either sample type. The sequenced sample was peripheral blood. The chain uses TRBV11-2 and TRBJ2-7, and the D gene may be TRBD1, 5 bases matching. This sequence originates from a man aged 60 to 75 with acute or convalescent COVID-19. The CDR3 sequence is CASSLPRDYEQYF. The nucleotide sequence reads as follows: TGTGCCAGCAGCTTACCCAGGGACTACGAGCAGTACTTC. Reference TRBV11-2 and TRBJ2-7 genes cover what lies past the CDR3, so the full variable domain is EAGVAQSPRYKIIEKRQSVAFWCNPISGHATLYWYQQILGQGPKLLIQFQNNGVVDDSQLPKDRFSAERLKGVDSTLKIQPAKLEDSAVYLCASSLPRDYEQYFGPGTRLTVT.